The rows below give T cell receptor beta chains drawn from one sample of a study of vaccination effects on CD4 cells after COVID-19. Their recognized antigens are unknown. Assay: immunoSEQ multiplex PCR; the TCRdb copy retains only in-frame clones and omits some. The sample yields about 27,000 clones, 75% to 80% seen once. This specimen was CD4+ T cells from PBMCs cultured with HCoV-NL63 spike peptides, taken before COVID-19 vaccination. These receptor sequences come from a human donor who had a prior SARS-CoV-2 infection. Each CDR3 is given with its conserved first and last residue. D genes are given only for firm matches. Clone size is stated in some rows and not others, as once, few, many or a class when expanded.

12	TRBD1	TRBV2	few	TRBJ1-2	CASSGQGYGYTF	TGTGCCAGCAGTGGACAGGGTTATGGCTACACCTTC
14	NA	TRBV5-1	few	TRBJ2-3	CASSWGTFTDTQYF	TGCGCCAGCAGCTGGGGAACGTTCACAGATACGCAGTATTTT
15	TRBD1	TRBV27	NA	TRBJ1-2	CASSPFRGAGYGYTF	TGTGCCAGCAGTCCTTTCAGGGGGGCGGGGTATGGCTACACCTTC
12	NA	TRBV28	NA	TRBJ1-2	CASSLDSYGYTF	TGTGCCAGCAGTCTCGACAGTTATGGCTACACCTTC
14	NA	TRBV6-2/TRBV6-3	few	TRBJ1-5	CASSYFRDNQPQHF	TGTGCCAGCAGTTATTTCAGAGATAATCAGCCCCAGCATTTT
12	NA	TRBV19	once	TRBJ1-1	CASRDIYTEAFF	TGTGCCAGTCGGGACATTTACACTGAAGCTTTCTTT
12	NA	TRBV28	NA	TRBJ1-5	CASSQTGQPQHF	TGTGCCAGCAGTCAAACAGGTCAGCCCCAGCATTTT
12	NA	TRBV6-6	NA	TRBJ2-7	CASSQGSYEQYF	TGTGCCAGCAGTCAGGGCTCCTACGAGCAGTACTTC
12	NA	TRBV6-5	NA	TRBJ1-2	CASSRGGLSYTF	TGTGCCAGCAGTAGGGGGGGGCTGAGCTACACCTTC
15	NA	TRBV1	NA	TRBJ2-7	CTSSRLIEGWPKQYF	TGCACCAGCAGCCGCCTTATCGAGGGCTGGCCCAAGCAGTACTTC
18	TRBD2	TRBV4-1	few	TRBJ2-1	CASSHPIRGLADRNEQFF	TGCGCCAGCAGCCACCCTATCCGGGGACTAGCGGACCGCAATGAGCAGTTCTTC
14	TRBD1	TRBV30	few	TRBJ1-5	CAWAGTGDGQPQHF	TGTGCCTGGGCCGGGACAGGGGATGGGCAGCCCCAGCATTTT
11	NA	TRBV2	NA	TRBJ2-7	CASSVQSEQYF	TGTGCCAGCAGTGTTCAATCCGAGCAGTACTTC
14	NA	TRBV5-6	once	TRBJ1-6	CASSFGEVGSPLHF	TGTGCCAGCAGCTTTGGGGAGGTTGGTTCACCCCTCCACTTT
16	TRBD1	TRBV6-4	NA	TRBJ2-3	CASSDSGTGTTDTQYF	TGTGCCAGCAGTGACTCTGGGACAGGAACCACAGATACGCAGTATTTT
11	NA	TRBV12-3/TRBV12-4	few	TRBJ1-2	CASTRTGHYTF	TGTGCCAGCACCCGGACGGGCCACTACACCTTC
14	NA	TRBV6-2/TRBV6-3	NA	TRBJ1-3	CASSNTRLGNTIYF	TGTGCCAGCAGCAACACCCGCTTGGGAAACACCATATATTTT
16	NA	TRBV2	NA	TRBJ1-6	CASSNTASSYNSPLHF	TGTGCCAGCAGTAATACGGCGAGCTCCTATAATTCACCCCTCCACTTT
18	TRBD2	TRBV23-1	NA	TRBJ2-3	CASSPARGLAGGTDTQYF	TGCGCCAGCAGTCCGGCCAGGGGACTAGCGGGGGGCACAGATACGCAGTATTTT
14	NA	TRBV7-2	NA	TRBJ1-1	CASSPSITAGEAFF	TGTGCCAGCAGCCCAAGCATAACAGCGGGTGAAGCTTTCTTT
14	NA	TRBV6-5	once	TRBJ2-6	CASRQGFGANVLTF	TGTGCCAGCAGACAGGGTTTTGGGGCCAACGTCCTGACTTTC
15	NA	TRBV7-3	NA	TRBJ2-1	CASSRGGHRSNEQFF	TGTGCCAGCAGCCGAGGGGGGCATAGGTCAAATGAGCAGTTCTTC
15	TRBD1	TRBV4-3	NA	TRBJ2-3	CASSRGQDVTDTQYF	TGCGCCAGCAGCCGAGGACAGGACGTCACAGATACGCAGTATTTT
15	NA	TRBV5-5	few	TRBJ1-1	CASSLGYSGVTEAFF	TGTGCCAGCAGCTTGGGTTATTCAGGGGTCACTGAAGCTTTCTTT
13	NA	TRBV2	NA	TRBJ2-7	CASSEGRLNEQYF	TGTGCCAGCAGTGAGGGCAGGCTCAACGAGCAGTACTTC
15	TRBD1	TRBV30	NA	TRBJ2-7	CAWSPWTGGLYEQYF	TGTGCCTGGAGTCCCTGGACAGGGGGGTTGTACGAGCAGTACTTC
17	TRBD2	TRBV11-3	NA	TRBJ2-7	CASSDPFRLARNFEQYF	TGTGCCAGCAGCGATCCTTTTCGACTAGCGAGAAACTTCGAGCAGTACTTC
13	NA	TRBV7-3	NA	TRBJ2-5	CASSLTAQETQYF	TGTGCCAGCAGCTTAACAGCACAAGAGACCCAGTACTTC
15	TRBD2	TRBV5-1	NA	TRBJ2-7	CASSTSGSRSYEQYF	TGCGCCAGCAGCACTAGCGGGAGCCGATCATACGAGCAGTACTTC